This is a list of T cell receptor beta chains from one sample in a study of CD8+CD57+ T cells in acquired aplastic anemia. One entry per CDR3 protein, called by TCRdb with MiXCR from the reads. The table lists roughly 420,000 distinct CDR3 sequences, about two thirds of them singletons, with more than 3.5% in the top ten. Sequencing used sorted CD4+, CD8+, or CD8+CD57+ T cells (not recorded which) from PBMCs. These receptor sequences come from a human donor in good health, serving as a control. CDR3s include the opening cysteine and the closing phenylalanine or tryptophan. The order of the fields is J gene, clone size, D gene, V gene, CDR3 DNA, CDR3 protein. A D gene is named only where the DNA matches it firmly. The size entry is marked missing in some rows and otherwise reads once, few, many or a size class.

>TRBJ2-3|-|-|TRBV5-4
TGTGCCAGCAGCCCTACGGGCGGGTTGGGGGATACGCAGTATTTT
CASSPTGGLGDTQYF
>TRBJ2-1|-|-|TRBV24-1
TGTGCCACCAGTGAGCAAGGGACTGCCCATGCGCAGTTCTTC
CATSEQGTAHAQFF
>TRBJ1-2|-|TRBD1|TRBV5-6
TGTGCCAGCAGCCCAATCACCGGGACAGGGGACCATGGCTACACCTTC
CASSPITGTGDHGYTF
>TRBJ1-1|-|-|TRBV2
TGTGCCAGCACCGCGGGCGTTGATCCGCCCCCGGAAGCTGGCTTC
CASTAGVDPPPEAGF
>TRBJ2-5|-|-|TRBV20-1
TGCAGTGCTAGCACTTCCAGCCAAGGAGAGACCCAGTACTTC
CSASTSSQGETQYF
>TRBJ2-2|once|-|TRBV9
TGTGCCAGCAGCTGGGACCGGGGCCCCAGCGGGGAGCTGTTTTTT
CASSWDRGPSGELFF
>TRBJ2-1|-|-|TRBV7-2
TGTGCCAGCAGCGAGGATTATGGGGCCTACGTCCTGCATTTCTTC
CASSEDYGAYVLHFF
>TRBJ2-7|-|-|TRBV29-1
TGCAGCGTTGATAGGGCAGGGGGAGGGGATGCCCAGTACTTC
CSVDRAGGGDAQYF
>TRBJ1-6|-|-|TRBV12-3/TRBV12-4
TGTGCCAGCAGTTTAGACCCGTTGCCGGGGTCACCCCTCCACTTT
CASSLDPLPGSPLHF
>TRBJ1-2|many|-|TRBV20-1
TGCAGTGCTAGCGAATCAGGGGCCGGGGAGGGCTACACCTTC
CSASESGAGEGYTF
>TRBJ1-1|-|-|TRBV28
TGTGCCAGCAGTTTTAGGCGGTCGTACATGAACATTGAAGCTTTCTTT
CASSFRRSYMNIEAFF
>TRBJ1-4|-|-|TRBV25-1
TGTGCCAGCAGTGAATATTTTGCAACTAATGAAAAACTGTTTTTT
CASSEYFATNEKLFF
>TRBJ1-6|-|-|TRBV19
TGTGGCTGTAGTAGCGGCTCATATAATTCACCCCTCCACTTT
CGCSSGSYNSPLHF
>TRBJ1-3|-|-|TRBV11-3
TGTGCCAGCAGCTTAGTTCGTGGGAGGGCTGGAAACACCATATATTTT
CASSLVRGRAGNTIYF
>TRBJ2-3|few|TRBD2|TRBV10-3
TGTGCCATCAGTCGCGGGACTAGCGGGGGATCAGATACGCAGTATTTT
CAISRGTSGGSDTQYF
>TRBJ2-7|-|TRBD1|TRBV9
TGTGCCACCACCCCCGGACAGGCGGACGGACAGTACTTC
CATTPGQADGQYF